This T cell receptor (beta chain) was retrieved from a study of T cells in localized non-small cell lung cancer. General study results and limits: Measurement of T cell clonality placed uninvolved adjacent lung highest, above the level in tumor. Of the top 100 tumor clones, median roughly 60 were in adjacent lung, some 29 among its top 100.

This clone was seen only a few times. The antigen is not known. The CDR3 sequence is 16 residues long. The V end lost 1 base, the J end lost 0 bases, and 12 bases lay between the germline ends. Germline-derived CDR1 and CDR2 are KGHSH and LQKENI. Profiling relied on immunoSEQ multiplex PCR, and the TCRdb table lists in-frame clones only, not all of them. The top ten clones hold about 14% of a sample with roughly 2,100 clones, about 24% of them seen once. The sample consisted of lung tumor tissue, taken before any cancer treatment. This clonotype was obtained from a woman aged 35 to 69 with stage II squamous cell lung carcinoma. The genes are TRBV18 and TRBJ1-1; D is uncertain. The CDR3 sequence: CASSPLVISVNTEAFF. The CDR3 DNA sequence: TGTGCCAGCTCACCACTGGTAATTTCAGTGAACACTGAAGCTTTCTTT.